This record concerns one T cell receptor (beta chain) sequence. The antigen remains undetermined. This entry belongs to a study of cytomegalovirus exposure and HLA in healthy donors. The overall study: The same platform was used for the 120 or so validation repertoires as for the approximately 730 first-cohort repertoires, as reported in a later analysis.

The CDR3 consists of 12 residues. The protocol was immunoSEQ multiplex PCR, while the TCRdb copy is restricted to in-frame clones and leaves out a portion. The table has more than 110,000 clones, around four fifths seen once. Points from the study as a whole: The TCR clusters that emerged in the first cohort tended, a later analysis found, to co-occur in the 110 or so validation repertoires. Reports described diagnosis of cytomegalovirus status by the classifier as highly specific and sensitive.

This chain uses TRBV12-2 with TRBJ2-7; TRBD2 reflects the table's D call only, with no check against the DNA. TRBV12-2 is labeled a pseudogene. The sequence was obtained from a young woman in good health and CMV-seronegative. Material: PBMCs. CDR3 loop: CASRLLPYEQYF. Written as DNA, the CDR3 is TGTGCAAGTCGCTTACTTCCCTACGAGCAGTACTTC.